This T cell receptor (beta chain) stems from a study of early T cells in non-severe SARS-CoV-2 infection. At the level of the study: Chains stayed unpaired after sequencing of bulk RNA from unsorted whole blood. General study results and limits: Matching with VDJdb favored anti-spike CD8 responses (missing private and CD4 specificities).

Individual cDNA molecules received unique molecular identifiers during library preparation. MiXCR, applied by TCRdb to the 5' RACE reads, yields one record per CDR3 protein. Here the sample spans 50,000 to 60,000 distinct CDR3 sequences, about 9.9% being singletons. V lost 5 bases to trimming and J lost 3 bases, with 8 bases between them. The CDR3 consists of 13 residues. Germline loops: CDR1 SEHNR, CDR2 FQNEAQ (reference sequence). As for this clonotype: The antigen is not known.

The clonotype originates from an adult who was a healthcare worker with PCR-confirmed SARS-CoV-2 infection or an uninfected control (not recorded which). This chain uses TRBV7-9 with TRBJ1-5; no clear D. What was sequenced was whole blood. CDR3 DNA sequence: TGTGCCAGCAGCGACGCGTACAATCAGCCCCAGCATTTT. Its protein product is CASSDAYNQPQHF. The whole variable domain, remainder taken from reference TRBV7-9 and TRBJ1-5, is DTGVSQNPRHKITKRGQNVTFRCDPISEHNRLYWYRQTLGQGPEFLTYFQNEAQLEKSRLLSDRFSAERPKGSFSTLEIQRTEQGDSAMYLCASSDAYNQPQHFGDGTRLSIL.